The clone carrying this T cell receptor beta chain showed up just a few times. Its antigen remains unknown. Investigators reverse transcribed all isolated RNA, so they sequenced expressed TCRB transcripts. Only in-frame clones appear in the TCRdb table, and some are missing; sequencing was by immunoSEQ multiplex PCR. The data contain about 400,000 clones, roughly an eighth of them seen just once; the ten biggest clones take up roughly 0.017%. This sample is drawn from a study of beta chain features in type 1 diabetes. Study-wide background: Investigators examined more than 90 million sorted cells across all samples.

V was shortened by 4 bases and J by 6 bases, with 16 bases between the two germline ends. Germline loops: CDR1 MDHEN, CDR2 SYDVKM. The CDR3 contains 15 residues. Whole-study findings and limits: Moderate but significant shortening of TCRB CDR3s was recorded in all four CD4+ subsets from Type 1 diabetes patients. The naive, central memory and Treg TCRB repertoires looked more alike in patients than they did in healthy donors.

Sequencing input: naive CD4+ T cells from blood. The sequence was obtained from a man in his late teens or twenties in good health. The chain couples TRBV28 to TRBJ1-5; perhaps TRBD1 as D (5 bases). The CDR3 spells CASSSTGVFSQPQHF. The CDR3 region has the DNA TGTGCCAGCAGTTCAACGGGGGTTTTCAGTCAGCCCCAGCATTTT.